This is a list of T cell receptor beta chains from one sample in a study of cytomegalovirus exposure and HLA in healthy donors. The method was immunoSEQ multiplex PCR; TCRdb's version includes in-frame clones alone and lacks a portion of them. The profile covers 40,000 to 45,000 clones, with around 62% appearing a single time and 8% to 9.5% taken by the ten largest. Sequenced: PBMCs. Receptors originate from a human donor in good health. CDR3s include the opening cysteine and the closing phenylalanine or tryptophan. The D gene is left open where the match is weak. Only part of the rows carry a size: once, few, many, or a class if the clone is expanded.

clone_size j_call d_call v_call cdr3_nt cdr3_aa
NA TRBJ1-2 NA TRBV5-6 TGTGCCAGCAGCTCCAGACAGAGCAACTATGGCTACACCTTC CASSSRQSNYGYTF
NA TRBJ2-5 NA TRBV7-9 TGTGCCAGCAGCCCCGTGGAGACCCAGTACTTC CASSPVETQYF
NA TRBJ1-6 NA TRBV7-9 TGTGCCAGCGGCACCTCAGGGTGGAATTCACCCCTCCACTTT CASGTSGWNSPLHF
NA TRBJ1-1 TRBD1 TRBV19 TGTGCCAGTAAAAGGCTGACAGGGAGGGAAGCTTTCTTT CASKRLTGREAFF
few TRBJ2-2 NA TRBV29-1 TGCAGCGTTTATCTGCTAGGCGGGGAGCTGTTTTTT CSVYLLGGELFF
few TRBJ1-6 NA TRBV6-6 TGTGCCACGTCAAGGACAGCCTCACCCCTCCACTTT CATSRTASPLHF
NA TRBJ2-7 NA TRBV4-3 TGCGCCAGCAGTTCGTCAAGGACACCTTCCTACGAGCAGTACTTC CASSSSRTPSYEQYF
NA TRBJ2-7 TRBD2 TRBV6-1 TGTGCCAGCAGTGGGGAGGGGACGGGCAGCTTC CASSGEGTGSF
NA TRBJ2-1 TRBD1 TRBV6-1 TGTGCCAGCAGCTCCGGGACAGGGCTTCGGAATGAGCAGTTCTTC CASSSGTGLRNEQFF
NA TRBJ1-2 NA TRBV6-5 TGTGCCAGCAGTTACTCGGGTTGGAGCGGCAGGGGCTACACCTTC CASSYSGWSGRGYTF
NA TRBJ2-3 NA TRBV11-3 TGTGCCAGCAGCTATGACAGTCTCACAGATACGCAGTATTTT CASSYDSLTDTQYF
NA TRBJ1-2 NA TRBV20-1 TGCAGTGCTAGAGGGGGAGGGATCTACACCTTC CSARGGGIYTF
NA TRBJ1-2 NA TRBV7-9 TGTGCCAGCACAGGGACAAGTGCTAACTATGGCTACACCTTC CASTGTSANYGYTF
NA TRBJ2-7 TRBD2 TRBV5-4 TGTGCCAGCAGCCTGACTAGCGGGGGGGTTGGCGAGCAGTACTTC CASSLTSGGVGEQYF
few TRBJ2-5 NA TRBV28 TGTGCCAGCCGACAGCAAGAGACCCAGTACTTC CASRQQETQYF
NA TRBJ1-2 NA TRBV25-1 TGTGCCAGCAGTGACCCGAACTATGGCTACACCTTC CASSDPNYGYTF
NA TRBJ2-5 TRBD2 TRBV18 TGTGCCAGCTCACCCTTGGGAGGGAGAGAGACCCAGTACTTC CASSPLGGRETQYF
NA TRBJ2-3 NA TRBV7-9 TGTGCCAGCAGCTCCTTCAGGGCAGATACGCAGTATTTT CASSSFRADTQYF
NA TRBJ1-1 NA TRBV30 TGTGCCTGGAGTGTATTCGGGGGGGTTTTGGCTGAAGCTTTCTTT CAWSVFGGVLAEAFF
NA TRBJ1-6 NA TRBV7-9 TGTGCCAGCAGCTTAGGGACTCCTTCACCCCTCCACTTT CASSLGTPSPLHF
few TRBJ1-3 NA TRBV5-1 TGCGCCAGCAGCTTGGTTGGGAGCCTCTCTGGAAACACCATATATTTT CASSLVGSLSGNTIYF
NA TRBJ1-1 NA TRBV7-3 TGTGCCAGCAGCGCAGGGAACACTGAAGCTTTCTTT CASSAGNTEAFF
NA TRBJ2-5 TRBD2 TRBV6-1 TGTGCCAGCAGTGAAGGGGGGCTAGCGGGGGGCCGGGGGGAGACCCAGTACTTC CASSEGGLAGGRGETQYF
NA TRBJ2-7 TRBD1 TRBV7-2 TGTGCCAGCAGCTTAGACCGACAGGGGGCCTACGAGCAGTACTTC CASSLDRQGAYEQYF
NA TRBJ1-2 NA TRBV14 TGTGCCAGCAGCCAATCCCCCCCAGACTATGGCTACACCTTC CASSQSPPDYGYTF
few TRBJ1-2 NA TRBV4-1 TGCGCCAGCAGCCAAAAGGAGTACGGCTACACCTTC CASSQKEYGYTF
NA TRBJ2-3 NA TRBV5-1 TGCGCCAGCAGCTTAGGGCGCACAGGGAGCACAGATACGCAGTATTTT CASSLGRTGSTDTQYF
NA TRBJ1-4 NA TRBV23-1 TGCGCCAGCAGTCAAAGGGACTCAAATGAAAAACTGTTTTTT CASSQRDSNEKLFF
NA TRBJ2-5 TRBD1 TRBV18 TGTGCCAGCTCACCGTCCCGGGGACAGGGATCAGAGACCCAGTACTTC CASSPSRGQGSETQYF
NA TRBJ1-2 TRBD1 TRBV2 TGTGCCAGCAGTGACCGGAGTCAGGGGGCCTGGGGCTACACCTTC CASSDRSQGAWGYTF
NA TRBJ2-3 TRBD2 TRBV29-1 TGCAGCGTTGGGGCCCGGGCTAGCGGACTTCAAGATACGCAGTATTTT CSVGARASGLQDTQYF
NA TRBJ1-4 TRBD1 TRBV5-1 TGCGCCAGCAGCTTGTCCGGGACAGATATAGAAAAACTGTTTTTT CASSLSGTDIEKLFF
NA TRBJ2-7 NA TRBV11-2 TGTGCCAGCAGCTCCAGGGGAACAGGCGACTCCTACGAGCAGTACTTC CASSSRGTGDSYEQYF
NA TRBJ2-6 NA TRBV6-5 TGTGCCAGCAGTTACTCGAGGTCCGCAGAGGTCCTGACTTTC CASSYSRSAEVLTF
NA TRBJ1-1 NA TRBV11-2 TGTGCCAGCAGCTTATTAACAGTGAACACTGAAGCTTTCTTT CASSLLTVNTEAFF
NA TRBJ2-7 NA TRBV5-4 TGTGCCAGCAGCTCCGGGACTTACTCCTACGAGCAGTACTTC CASSSGTYSYEQYF
NA TRBJ1-1 NA TRBV5-1 TGCGCCAGCAGCTTGGCGGTCTATAGCACTGAAGCTTTCTTT CASSLAVYSTEAFF
NA TRBJ2-5 NA TRBV5-6 TGTGCCAGCAGCTTGGCGGGTTTTGAGCAGTACTTC CASSLAGFEQYF
NA TRBJ1-6 TRBD1 TRBV7-8 TGTGCCAGCAGCTTTGTTAACAGGGGGAGCTCCTATAATTCACCCCTCCACTTT CASSFVNRGSSYNSPLHF
NA TRBJ2-2 TRBD1 TRBV10-3 TGTGCCACCGACCCTGGACAGGGTATGAACACCGGGGAGCTGTTTTTT CATDPGQGMNTGELFF
NA TRBJ1-6 NA TRBV13 TGTGCCAGCAGCAAACGGACAGTCTATAATTCACCCCTCCACTTT CASSKRTVYNSPLHF
few TRBJ2-7 TRBD1 TRBV6-6 TGTGCCAGCAGCCGTGACAGGGAGGAGCAGTACTTC CASSRDREEQYF
NA TRBJ2-4 TRBD1 TRBV6-6 TGTGCCAGCAGTGCAGGGGGTAGGGGGAAAAACATTCAGTACTTC CASSAGGRGKNIQYF
NA TRBJ1-2 NA TRBV30 TGTGCCTGGAAAAGAAGGGAGGCGACCTATGGCTACACCTTC CAWKRREATYGYTF
NA TRBJ2-7 NA TRBV15 TGTGCCACCAGCAGCACAAAAAACAGGTTATGGGGGCCCAGCTCCTACGAGCAGTACTTC CATSSTKNRLWGPSSYEQYF
NA TRBJ1-5 TRBD1 TRBV9 TGTGCCAGCAGCGTAACAGGGGATAGCAATCAGCCCCAGCATTTT CASSVTGDSNQPQHF
NA TRBJ1-1 NA TRBV7-9 TGTGCCAGCAGCCCAAGACAGTACACTGAAGCTTTCTTT CASSPRQYTEAFF
NA TRBJ1-5 NA TRBV6-1 TGTGCCAGCAGTGACCAGTATCAGCCCCAGCATTTT CASSDQYQPQHF
NA TRBJ1-6 NA TRBV6-5 TGTGCCAGCAGTTGGGTTCGGGGGAATTCACCCCTCCACTTT CASSWVRGNSPLHF
NA TRBJ2-1 NA TRBV5-4 TGTGCCAGCAGCTTGGTTTCGGCAGCGAACGGCAATGAGCAGTTCTTC CASSLVSAANGNEQFF
NA TRBJ1-5 TRBD1 TRBV2 TGTGCCAGCAGTGCCGGGACAGGTCGAGATCAGCCCCAGCATTTT CASSAGTGRDQPQHF
few TRBJ1-1 TRBD1 TRBV5-1 TGCGCCAGCAGCTTGGCTTTAACAGGGGCTGAAGCTTTCTTT CASSLALTGAEAFF
NA TRBJ2-4 NA TRBV7-2 TGTGCCAGCAGCTTAGACGCGGGGAACATTCAGTACTTC CASSLDAGNIQYF
NA TRBJ2-7 NA TRBV7-2 TGTGCCAGCAGCCCCCAGACAGGCCCCTACGAGCAGTACTTC CASSPQTGPYEQYF
few TRBJ2-3 NA TRBV4-2 TGTGCCAGCAGCCAAGGTAGGAGAGATACGCAGTATTTT CASSQGRRDTQYF
NA TRBJ2-7 NA TRBV28 TGTGCCAGCAGTATCCGGGACACGCGGTCCTACGAGCAGTACTTC CASSIRDTRSYEQYF
NA TRBJ1-1 TRBD1 TRBV7-6 TGTGCCAGCAGCACACAGACAGGGGGCGCTTACACTGAAGCTTTCTTT CASSTQTGGAYTEAFF